Following are 17 T cell receptor beta chains from one sample sequenced in a study of T cell responses to AZD1222 COVID-19 vaccine. Here immunoSEQ multiplex PCR was the method, and the copy in TCRdb shows in-frame clones only, minus some. The table includes approximately 150,000 clones, roughly nine tenths detected once. The sequencing used peripheral blood, collected 28 days after the second AZD1222 dose. These receptors were collected from an adult who received the AZD1222 COVID-19 vaccine.

This sequence joins TRBV29-1 and TRBJ1-2; no reliable D call. Trimming removed 0 bases from V and 8 bases from J, with 7 bases in between. The CDR3 length is 11 residues. CDR1 is SQVTM, CDR2 ANQGSEA, per germline. CDR3 amino acids: CSVEEGRGYTF. Here the CDR3 DNA reads TGCAGCGTTGAAGAAGGGAGGGGCTACACCTTC.

Comment on this clone: The sample has other DNA sequences that encode this CDR3 too. CDR3 DNA sequence: TGTGCCAGCAGGCCGAGACAGGGGGCGGTGGCTTTCTTT. It yields the protein CASRPRQGAVAFF. The genes are TRBV7-2 and TRBJ1-1, with 10 nucleotides matching TRBD1. V dropped 6 bases and J dropped 11; count of bases not matched to a gene: 9. The germline gives CDR1 SGHTA, CDR2 FQGNSA. The CDR3 sequence is 13 residues long.

A single count supports this clone. The CDR3 nucleotides are TGTGCCAGCAGCTTAGGTACCTTCTACAATGAGCAGTTCTTC. Amino acids: CASSLGTFYNEQFF. The chain uses TRBV11-2 and TRBJ2-1; D not certain. This CDR3 region has 14 residues. V lost 1 base, J lost 3 bases, and 7 bases lay in between. Germline V CDR1 and CDR2: SGHAT, FQNNGV. Supplemented by reference TRBV11-2 and TRBJ2-1, the full variable domain reads EAGVAQSPRYKIIEKRQSVAFWCNPISGHATLYWYQQILGQGPKLLIQFQNNGVVDDSQLPKDRFSAERLKGVDSTLKIQPAKLEDSAVYLCASSLGTFYNEQFFGPGTRLTVL.

The J gene is TRBJ2-5, the V gene TRBV12-5; D is undetermined. V lost 3 bases, J lost 0 bases, and 2 bases lay in between. This CDR3 has 12 residues. Per germline, CDR1 LGHNT and CDR2 FRNRAP. The CDR3 DNA follows: TGTGCTAGTGGTTTTTACCAAGAGACCCAGTACTTC. As protein: CASGFYQETQYF. Full variable domain (remainder filled in from reference TRBV12-5 and TRBJ2-5): DARVTQTPRHKVTEMGQEVTMRCQPILGHNTVFWYRQTMMQGLELLAYFRNRAPLDDSGMPKDRFSAEMPDATLATLKIQPSEPRDSAVYFCASGFYQETQYFGPGTRLLVL.

This chain uses TRBV7-2 with TRBJ2-3; the match to TRBD2 covers 7 bases. CDR3 size: 16 residues. Germline V gives CDR1 SGHTA, CDR2 FQGNSA. The V segment lost 0 bases and the J segment 1 base; nucleotides outside the gene matches: 4. The CDR3 loop is CASSLAGGAGTDTQYF. For the CDR3, the DNA is TGTGCCAGCAGCTTAGCGGGAGGGGCGGGCACAGATACGCAGTATTTT.

This clone was found once. CDR3 sequence reads: CASSTRTSGTYEQYF. The CDR3 coding sequence is TGTGCCAGCAGCACAAGGACTAGCGGTACCTACGAGCAGTACTTC. J is TRBJ2-7 and V is TRBV5-4, with TRBD2 matching 10 bases. Germline CDR1 reads SGHNT; CDR2 reads YYREEE (reference sequence). This CDR3 region has 15 residues. With V trimmed by 4 bases and J by 2 bases, 6 bases remained unmatched.

V gene TRBV5-6 combines with J gene TRBJ1-2; weak D call: TRBD1 (5 bases). This CDR3 is 14 amino acids long. The germline gives CDR1 SGHDT, CDR2 YYEEEE. Trimming stripped 4 bases from V and 0 bases from J, with 10 bases between. This CDR3 reads CASSHPRANYGYTF. The CDR3 nucleotides read TGTGCCAGCAGCCACCCCAGGGCTAACTATGGCTACACCTTC.

This sequence joins TRBV6-1 and TRBJ2-1; 7 positions match TRBD2. The germline gives CDR1 MNHNS, CDR2 SASEGT. V lost 2 bases and J lost 7; bases outside the gene matches: 11. The CDR3 sequence is 16 residues long. CDR3 nucleotides: TGTGCCAGCAGTGAATTGGTGGGAGGGATTTCTAATGAGCAGTTCTTC. Amino acids: CASSELVGGISNEQFF.

A note on this clone: Additional DNA sequences in this sample encode the identical CDR3. This sequence joins TRBV19 and TRBJ2-7; D perhaps matches TRBD1 (5 bases). Germline loops: CDR1 LNHDA, CDR2 SQIVND (reference sequence). Trimming removed 3 bases at V and 4 bases at J, with 10 bases between. CDR3 length equals 13 residues. CDR3 protein: CASSMGQGYEQYF. CDR3 DNA sequence: TGTGCCAGTAGTATGGGGCAGGGATACGAGCAGTACTTC. The whole variable domain, filled in from reference TRBV19 and TRBJ2-7, reads DGGITQSPKYLFRKEGQNVTLSCEQNLNHDAMYWYRQDPGQGLRLIYYSQIVNDFQKGDIAEGYSVSREKKESFPLTVTSAQKNPTAFYLCASSMGQGYEQYFGPGTRLTVT.

The chain combines TRBV25-1 with TRBJ2-1; D not resolved. The germline V gene encodes CDR1 MGHDK and CDR2 SYGVNS. The CDR3 has 13 amino acids. V was clipped by 6 bases and J by 8 bases, with 14 bases between them. This chain's CDR3 is CASRVLGKDEQFF. As DNA, the CDR3 is TGTGCCAGCAGAGTATTGGGGAAGGATGAGCAGTTCTTC.

The V and J genes are TRBV9 and TRBJ2-7; D is ambiguous. This CDR3 spans 14 amino acids. V was pared by 0 bases and J by 5 bases, with 12 bases between. Germline V gene data show CDR1 as SGDLS and CDR2 as YYNGEE. Written as DNA, the CDR3 is TGTGCCAGCAGCGTAGGTGGCACGAGTCACGAGCAGTACTTC. This gives the protein CASSVGGTSHEQYF.

This chain joins TRBV7-9 and TRBJ1-6; D is perhaps TRBD1 (5 bases). CDR3 length equals 15 residues. Germline CDR1 reads SEHNR; CDR2 reads FQNEAQ (reference sequence). With 3 bases removed from V and 11 bases from J, the gap between germline ends came to 17 bases. This chain's CDR3 is CASSFDYSVRAPLHF. The CDR3 DNA reads TGTGCCAGCAGCTTCGACTACAGTGTCAGGGCACCCCTCCACTTT.

The chain links TRBV18 to TRBJ1-6; D uncertain. Germline CDR1 reads KGHSH; CDR2 reads LQKENI. CDR3 size: 13 residues. Deletions cut 2 bases from V and 10 bases from J, with 9 bases between. This chain's CDR3 is CASSPGVGSPLHF. As DNA, the CDR3 is TGTGCCAGCTCACCAGGGGTTGGATCACCCCTCCACTTT.

This chain links TRBV7-9 with TRBJ2-7; unclear D gene. Per the germline V gene, CDR1 is SEHNR and CDR2 is FQNEAQ (reference sequence). The CDR3 has 14 residues. V lost 1 base, J lost 3 bases, and 10 bases lay in between. The CDR3 region has the DNA TGTGCCAGCAGCTTAGTCCTAGGAGACTACGAGCAGTACTTC. This translates into CASSLVLGDYEQYF. The full variable domain, rest sourced from reference TRBV7-9 and TRBJ2-7, is DTGVSQNPRHKITKRGQNVTFRCDPISEHNRLYWYRQTLGQGPEFLTYFQNEAQLEKSRLLSDRFSAERPKGSFSTLEIQRTEQGDSAMYLCASSLVLGDYEQYFGPGTRLTVT.

This clone occurred once. The chain uses TRBV4-3 and TRBJ1-1; D remains unclear. This CDR3 contains 13 residues. Trimming removed 3 bases at V and 8 bases at J, with 13 bases between. CDR1 and CDR2 from the germline V gene are LGHNA and YSLEER. In DNA form, the CDR3 reads TGCGCCAGCAGCCATGCCACGGGTGCGGAAGCTTTCTTT. It yields the protein CASSHATGAEAFF.

J is TRBJ2-2 and V is TRBV9; maybe TRBD1 (6 bases). CDR3 length: 15 residues. Trimming removed 6 bases at V and 2 bases at J, with 14 bases between. Germline CDR1 reads SGDLS; CDR2 reads YYNGEE. CDR3: CASKLGDTNTGELFF. CDR3 bases: TGTGCCAGCAAGTTGGGGGACACCAACACCGGGGAGCTGTTTTTT.

V gene TRBV27 combines with J gene TRBJ2-1, with 10 bases that match TRBD2. Germline V gene data show CDR1 as MNHEY and CDR2 as SMNVEV (reference sequence). The CDR3 length is 18 residues. Trimming removed 2 bases from V and 0 bases from J; junction bases left unmatched: 7. CDR3 in amino acids: CASSLRALAGDSYNEQFF. The CDR3 region has the DNA TGTGCCAGCAGTTTACGTGCGCTAGCGGGGGACTCCTACAATGAGCAGTTCTTC.